The entry below gives a single TCR beta chain sequence along with its context. These data belong to a study of T cells after somatic rescue of genetic block. The protocol was immunoSEQ multiplex PCR, while the TCRdb copy is restricted to in-frame clones and leaves out a portion. Here the sample spans tens of thousands of clones, approximately 91% being singletons. Germline V gene data show CDR1 as GTSNPN and CDR2 as SVGIG (reference sequence). CDR3 length: 16 residues. Germline trimming cut 4 bases from V and 5 bases from J; bases unmatched to any gene: 15. Material: peripheral blood mononuclear cells (PBMCs). The chain links TRBV30 to TRBJ2-7, with TRBD1 identical over 9 bases. The clonotype originates from a man aged 25 to 40. The CDR3 sequence is CAWTPPAGTGIHEQYF. The CDR3 coding sequence is TGTGCCTGGACCCCCCCAGCCGGGACAGGGATACACGAGCAGTACTTC.